Below, 27 T cell receptor beta chains from the same sample are listed, as sequenced in a study of blood T cell repertoires in COVID-19. TCRdb's copy holds only in-frame clones and misses some; the assay was immunoSEQ multiplex PCR. The table records 28,000 or so clones, 90% of them present only once. The sequenced material came from peripheral blood. The receptors originated from a man aged 65 to 85 with acute or convalescent COVID-19.

The gene calls are TRBV6-5 and TRBJ2-1; D might be TRBD2 (5 bases). The CDR3 consists of 10 residues. The ends were cut back, 6 bases at V and 13 bases at J, with 10 bases in the middle. Germline V lookup: CDR1 MNHEY, CDR2 SVGAGI. Written as DNA, the CDR3 is TGTGCCAGCAGGGCCCCGGGACAGTTCTTC. It yields the protein CASRAPGQFF.

The rearrangement links TRBV6-5 to TRBJ2-2; D perhaps matches TRBD2 (6 bases). This CDR3 is built from 15 residues. The germline V gene has CDR1 MNHEY and CDR2 SVGAGI. Trimming stripped 5 bases from V and 2 bases from J, with 12 bases between. CDR3 residues: CASSPGTDNTGELFF. The CDR3 bases are TGTGCCAGCAGTCCCGGGACTGATAACACCGGGGAGCTGTTTTTT.

The V and J genes are TRBV29-1 and TRBJ2-6; maybe TRBD1 (6 bases). CDR3 length: 14 residues. Trimming took 6 bases from V and 0 from J, leaving 9 bases between them. Germline CDR1 is SQVTM and CDR2 is ANQGSEA. CDR3 DNA sequence: TGCAGCGTCAGGGGTAACTCTGGGGCCAACGTCCTGACTTTC. This gives the protein CSVRGNSGANVLTF.

This chain uses TRBV7-3 with TRBJ2-3, with TRBD1 matching 9 bases. Germline V gives CDR1 SGHTA, CDR2 FQGTGA. The CDR3 runs 15 residues. The J segment lost 3 bases and the V segment lost 3 bases, leaving 4 bases of the junction unmatched. This CDR3 reads CASSLGQGSTDTQYF. In DNA form, the CDR3 reads TGTGCCAGCAGCTTGGGACAGGGTAGTACAGATACGCAGTATTTT.

A remark on this clone: A junction end diverges from the germline sequence, so it may reflect a read error. J is TRBJ1-4 and V is TRBV6-2 or TRBV6-3; no firm D call. This CDR3 is 13 amino acids long. Germline V gene lookup returns CDR1 MNHEY and CDR2 SVGEGT. For the CDR3, the DNA is TGTGCCAGCAGTAACTCGGCGGGGGAAAAACTGTTTTTT. This sequence encodes CASSNSAGEKLFF.

The J gene is TRBJ1-5, the V gene TRBV19, with TRBD1 matching 7 bases. Trimming removed 6 bases from V and 1 base from J; junction bases left unmatched: 6. Germline V gene data show CDR1 as LNHDA and CDR2 as SQIVND (reference sequence). The CDR3 is 15 residues long. The CDR3 region has the DNA TGTGCCAGTAGCGCGAACAGGGGAAGCAATCAGCCCCAGCATTTT. It translates to CASSANRGSNQPQHF.

The sample holds a few counts of this clone. The chain employs TRBV3-1 (or the pseudogene TRBV3-2) and TRBJ2-7, with 8 bases lining up with TRBD1. The ends lost 1 base at V and 7 bases at J; junction bases unmatched: 6. The CDR3 has 14 residues. The germline V gene encodes CDR1 LGHDT and CDR2 YNNKEL (reference sequence). The CDR3 DNA follows: TGTGCCAGCAGCCAAGCGACAGGGGTGTGGGAGCAGTACTTC. It specifies CASSQATGVWEQYF.

The V gene is TRBV27, the J gene TRBJ1-2, with 8 bases identical to TRBD1. The germline V gene encodes CDR1 MNHEY and CDR2 SMNVEV (reference sequence). The length of the CDR3 is 13 residues. The junction had 9 bases not matched to a gene; V was cut back by 7 bases and J by 8 bases. The CDR3 region is CASTGGATMGYTF. The CDR3 region has the DNA TGTGCCAGCACAGGGGGCGCGACGATGGGCTACACCTTC.

This sequence joins TRBV19 and TRBJ2-5, with a tentative D call TRBD2 (6 bases). Trimming pared 5 bases from V and 5 bases from J, leaving 12 bases between. The CDR3 has 13 residues. Looked up from germline, CDR1 is LNHDA and CDR2 is SQIVND (reference sequence). CDR3 coding DNA: TGTGCCAGTAGTGACGGGGGAAGGGAGACCCAGTACTTC. Its translation: CASSDGGRETQYF.

The chain couples TRBV7-3 to TRBJ1-1; D is unresolved. This CDR3 has 12 amino acids. V shed 3 bases and J shed 13 bases, with 15 bases lying between them. Germline values: CDR1 SGHTA, CDR2 FQGTGA. The CDR3 sequence is CASSFSRSRVFF. The CDR3 DNA sequence: TGTGCCAGCAGCTTTAGCAGAAGCCGGGTTTTCTTT.

The genes are TRBV2 and TRBJ1-6, with D hard to call. V lost 5 bases and J lost 11, with 16 bases in between. Germline loops: CDR1 SNHLY, CDR2 FYNNEI. The CDR3 sequence is 14 residues long. The CDR3 region has the DNA TGTGCCAGCAGTTCGCTCGGGGATGCGACACCCCTCCACTTT. This gives the protein CASSSLGDATPLHF.

The rearrangement joins TRBV4-3 to TRBJ2-5; tentative D call: TRBD1 (5 bases). Trimming left V 0 bases short and J 5 bases short, with 10 bases between. The CDR3 runs to 14 residues. The germline gives CDR1 LGHNA, CDR2 YSLEER. The CDR3 nucleotides read TGCGCCAGCAGCCAAGATCTGTGGGGCGAGACCCAGTACTTC. Amino acid sequence: CASSQDLWGETQYF.

This rearrangement joins TRBV7-8 to TRBJ2-4, with D possibly matching TRBD2 (5 bases). This CDR3 has 13 amino acids. Per the germline V gene, CDR1 is SGHVS and CDR2 is FQNEAQ. Trimming took 6 bases from V and 5 from J, leaving 11 bases between them. DNA for the CDR3: TGTGCCAGCAGATCGGGGTTGGAAAACATTCAGTACTTC. The encoded protein is CASRSGLENIQYF.

The genes are TRBV27 and TRBJ2-4, with 12 positions matching TRBD2. The trim removed 4 bases at V and 8 bases at J, leaving 6 bases unmatched. The CDR3 has 15 amino acids. Germline assignment: CDR1 MNHEY and CDR2 SMNVEV (reference sequence). In DNA, the CDR3 is TGTGCCAGCAGTTCCCGAACTAGCGGGAGGTACATTCAGTACTTC. The encoded protein is CASSSRTSGRYIQYF.

The genes are TRBV13 and TRBJ2-1; D not resolved. Trimming left V 5 bases short and J 9 bases short, with 8 bases between. Germline CDR1 and CDR2: PRHDT and FYEKMQ (reference sequence). CDR3 length: 11 residues. The CDR3 reads CASSTHSEQFF. CDR3 DNA: TGTGCCAGCAGCACACATTCTGAGCAGTTCTTC.

V usage is TRBV7-3 and J usage is TRBJ2-3; TRBD1 matches 7 bases. The germline V gene has CDR1 SGHTA and CDR2 FQGTGA. The CDR3 has 14 amino acids. J gave up 2 bases and V 5 bases, and 4 bases lay outside the gene matches. The CDR3 region has the DNA TGTGCCAGCAGCATACAGGGGCACACAGATACGCAGTATTTT. This gives the protein CASSIQGHTDTQYF.

This clone was detected only a few times. The chain has TRBV19 and TRBJ2-2; the match to TRBD1 covers 8 bases. The CDR3 totals 16 residues. In germline, CDR1 is LNHDA, CDR2 SQIVND (reference sequence). The V segment lost 2 bases and the J segment 3 bases; nucleotides outside the gene matches: 5. The CDR3 DNA follows: TGTGCCAGTAGTATACGCACAGGGGGTGACACCGGGGAGCTGTTTTTT. Protein product: CASSIRTGGDTGELFF. The whole variable domain, filled in from reference TRBV19 and TRBJ2-2, reads DGGITQSPKYLFRKEGQNVTLSCEQNLNHDAMYWYRQDPGQGLRLIYYSQIVNDFQKGDIAEGYSVSREKKESFPLTVTSAQKNPTAFYLCASSIRTGGDTGELFFGEGSRLTVL.

This sequence joins TRBV11-3 and TRBJ2-2, with TRBD1 as a possible D gene (5 bases). From germline, CDR1 is SGHNT and CDR2 YENEEA. Trimming took off 11 bases at V and 0 bases at J, with 10 bases between the two ends. The CDR3 is 13 residues long. The CDR3 bases are TGTGCCTCGACAGAAGCGAACACCGGGGAGCTGTTTTTT. It codes for CASTEANTGELFF.

A word on this clone: This specimen includes other DNA sequences encoding the same CDR3. The gene calls are TRBV28 and TRBJ1-1; D may be TRBD1 (5 bases). Germline-derived CDR1 and CDR2 are MDHEN and SYDVKM. The V and J ends lost 6 bases and 1 base respectively, with 15 bases between them. The CDR3 sequence is 15 residues long. CDR3 in DNA: TGTGCCAGCAGCCCCCGGGGGGGATCGAACACTGAAGCTTTCTTT. Its translation: CASSPRGGSNTEAFF.

This chain joins TRBV9 and TRBJ2-5; 9 nucleotides align to TRBD2. The CDR3 has 15 residues. Trimming at V came to 0 bases and at J to 1 base, leaving 1 base not matched to a gene. Germline values: CDR1 SGDLS, CDR2 YYNGEE. The CDR3 region has the DNA TGTGCCAGCAGCGTAGCTAGCGGGATCCAAGAGACCCAGTACTTC. Translating gives CASSVASGIQETQYF.

This clone was found a few times. V usage is TRBV3-1 (or the pseudogene TRBV3-2) and J usage is TRBJ2-4; possibly TRBD1 for D (7 bases). Germline lookup yields CDR1 LGHDT and CDR2 YNNKEL (reference sequence). The ends were cut back, 3 bases at V and 1 base at J, with 10 bases in the middle. This CDR3 spans 15 amino acids. The CDR3 DNA reads as TGTGCCAGCAGCCATGCAGGGGGGGCCAAAAACATTCAGTACTTC. Translation: CASSHAGGAKNIQYF.

This chain joins TRBV11-2 and TRBJ2-7, with D perhaps TRBD1 (5 bases). Between the trimmed V and J ends, which lost 0 bases and 3 bases, there was a span of 12 bases. This CDR3 is built from 15 residues. The germline CDR1 and CDR2 sequences are SGHAT and FQNNGV. The CDR3 DNA follows: TGTGCCAGCAGCTTAGAAGGGGCCTGGGACTACGAGCAGTACTTC. Translation gives CASSLEGAWDYEQYF.

The chain links TRBV28 to TRBJ1-4, with TRBD1 as a possible D gene (6 bases). V lost 9 bases, J lost 0 bases, and 14 bases lay in between. CDR1 is MDHEN, CDR2 SYDVKM, per germline. This CDR3 is built from 15 residues. CDR3 sequence: CASQGLGATNEKLFF. The CDR3 bases are TGTGCCAGTCAGGGGCTGGGGGCAACTAATGAAAAACTGTTTTTT.

The genes are TRBV18 and TRBJ1-2; 9 positions agree with TRBD1. This CDR3 contains 16 residues. Trimming at V came to 2 bases and at J to 8 bases, leaving 12 bases not matched to a gene. CDR1 KGHSH and CDR2 LQKENI come from the germline V gene. As DNA, the CDR3 is TGTGCCAGCTCACCAACCGGGACAGGGTCCGTTGAGGGCTACACCTTC. Protein product: CASSPTGTGSVEGYTF.

This rearrangement joins TRBV7-2 to TRBJ2-5, with 11 bases that match TRBD2. Trimming removed 5 bases from V and 2 bases from J; junction bases left unmatched: 4. Germline lookup yields CDR1 SGHTA and CDR2 FQGNSA. The CDR3 runs to 15 residues. The CDR3 spells CASSKTSGTQETQYF. The CDR3 DNA sequence: TGTGCCAGCAGCAAGACTAGCGGGACTCAAGAGACCCAGTACTTC.

V usage is TRBV28 and J usage is TRBJ1-2; D unresolved. Germline CDR1 MDHEN, CDR2 SYDVKM. The CDR3 runs 16 residues. V was clipped by 5 bases and J by 4 bases, with 20 bases between them. The CDR3 region has the DNA TGTGCCAGCAGTCCCCCCACGAGCCCTTCGGTCTATGGCTACACCTTC. Translating it yields CASSPPTSPSVYGYTF.

The gene calls are TRBV29-1 and TRBJ2-3; the match to TRBD2 covers 9 bases. Germline CDR1 SQVTM, CDR2 ANQGSEA. V lost 6 bases, J lost 4 bases, and 8 bases stayed unmatched. CDR3 length: 14 residues. The CDR3 reads CSVDSGSGADTQYF. In DNA form, the CDR3 reads TGCAGCGTGGATAGCGGGAGCGGGGCAGATACGCAGTATTTT.